One sample yielded the 5 T cell receptor beta chains listed below, sequenced in a study of blood T cell repertoires in COVID-19. TCRdb keeps only in-frame clones here, not all; method: immunoSEQ multiplex PCR. The sample lists some 530,000 clones; 75% to 90% were seen once. Material for sequencing was peripheral blood. Source of these receptors: a human donor in a cohort sampled during active COVID-19.

This clone is a singleton in its sample. The V gene is TRBV12-5, the J gene TRBJ1-1; maybe TRBD1 (6 bases). The CDR3 has 14 residues. V lost 6 bases to trimming and J lost 4 bases, with 15 bases between them. Germline V gene sequence: CDR1 LGHNT, CDR2 FRNRAP. The CDR3 reads CASGFRGGITEAFF. CDR3 coding DNA: TGTGCTAGTGGCTTCAGGGGAGGGATCACTGAAGCTTTCTTT.

V usage is TRBV28 and J usage is TRBJ2-6; D may be TRBD2 (5 bases). Germline CDR1 is MDHEN and CDR2 is SYDVKM. The CDR3 has 18 amino acids. The V gene lost 6 bases and the J gene lost 4 bases, with 22 bases spanning the gap. The CDR3 DNA reads TGTGCCAGCAGATCTACTACTGGAGGTCCGGGGGGGGCCAACGTCCTGACTTTC. It translates to CASRSTTGGPGGANVLTF.

V is TRBV7-9 and J is TRBJ2-1; TRBD2 is a possible D gene (6 bases). V was clipped by 3 bases and J by 5 bases, with 11 bases between them. The germline gives CDR1 SEHNR, CDR2 FQNEAQ (reference sequence). This CDR3 region has 14 residues. CDR3 protein: CASSFIGGDNEQFF. Here the CDR3 DNA reads TGTGCCAGCAGCTTTATCGGGGGAGACAATGAGCAGTTCTTC.

The CDR3 loop reads CASAQESGNTIYF. For the CDR3, the DNA is TGTGCCAGCGCCCAGGAATCTGGAAACACCATATATTTT. This chain links TRBV7-8 with TRBJ1-3; no clear D. The CDR3 contains 13 residues. CDR1 and CDR2 (germline): SGHVS, FQNEAQ. The ends were cut back, 8 bases at V and 1 base at J, with 9 bases in the middle. Looking up the rest from reference TRBV7-8 and TRBJ1-3 gives the full variable domain: GAGVSQSPRYKVAKRGQDVALRCDPISGHVSLFWYQQALGQGPEFLTYFQNEAQLDKSGLPSDRFFAERPEGSVSTLKIQRTQQEDSAVYLCASAQESGNTIYFGEGSWLTVV.

The CDR3 protein is CASSEGQRNSPLHF. Here the CDR3 DNA reads TGTGCCAGCAGTGAAGGACAGAGAAATTCACCCCTCCACTTT. The V gene is TRBV2, the J gene TRBJ1-6; TRBD1 is a possible D gene (5 bases). Trimming took 1 base from V and 7 from J, leaving 8 bases between them. The CDR3 sequence is 14 residues long. CDR1 is SNHLY and CDR2 is FYNNEI in the germline V gene.